This TCR beta chain was recorded in a study of cytotoxic CD8 clonotypes in ibrutinib-treated CLL. Method: immunoSEQ multiplex PCR; TCRdb's copy keeps in-frame clones and lacks some. The sample has around 24,000 clones; around four fifths are singletons. V shed 5 bases and J 6 bases; nucleotides not matched to a gene: 7. The CDR3 is 14 amino acids. CDR1 is SQVTM and CDR2 is ANQGSEA in the germline V gene. This sequence was found in a human donor with chronic lymphocytic leukemia. This sample comprised PBMCs, obtained before ibrutinib treatment. The chain joins TRBV29-1 to TRBJ2-1; 10 positions agree with TRBD1. The CDR3 region is CSVKSGTGVNEQFF. DNA for the CDR3: TGCAGCGTTAAATCCGGGACAGGGGTCAATGAGCAGTTCTTC.